Listed here is a single T cell receptor (beta chain). The antigen is undetermined. Sample-barcoded 5' priming and a J-beta primer mix drove a second PCR of about 6 to 12 cycles. The template-switch adaptor was a 5' adaptor with 12 random nucleotides. It tagged each cDNA molecule. Via MiXCR, TCRdb re-called the 5' RACE reads, giving one row per CDR3 protein. The table shows around 800,000 distinct CDR3 sequences, with roughly 46% occurring only once. These data originate in a study of blood T cells in healthy people across ages. Each of the donors had roughly 10 milliliters of peripheral blood drawn into EDTA-treated Vacutainer tubes. V lost 1 base to trimming and J lost 4 bases, with 7 bases between them. CDR3 length: 13 amino acids. The germline gives CDR1 LGHNA, CDR2 YSLEER. Study conclusions and caveats: Among T cells, TCR beta diversity per million cells dropped roughly linearly as age rose.

The chain couples TRBV4-3 to TRBJ1-2; no firm D call. The sample comprised blood. This TCR was recovered from a man older than 75 in good health. The CDR3 spells CASSQVVSYGYTF. In DNA, the CDR3 is TGCGCCAGCAGCCAAGTAGTGTCCTATGGCTACACCTTC.